Detailed here is one T cell receptor beta chain. Its antigen remains unknown. Using immunoSEQ multiplex PCR, the repertoire was profiled, and TCRdb retains in-frame clones only, with some absent. There are over 45,000 clones in the sample; over 85% occur only once, and approximately 1.6% lies in the top ten. This specimen comes from a study of graft-versus-host responses after intestinal transplantation. The wider study: Every one of the recipients received anti-thymocyte globulin induction and afterwards took tacrolimus and steroids for roughly 3 years. Overall study results and limits: GvH clones were found in recipient marrow; some appeared first in ileum or blood.

CDR1 LNHNV and CDR2 YYDKDF come from the germline V gene (reference sequence). The CDR3 is 15 amino acids. The V segment lost 1 base and the J segment 7 bases; nucleotides outside the gene matches: 2. This specimen consisted of PBMCs, obtained 26 days after transplant. This TCR was recovered from a human patient who received an intestinal transplant, so some T cells may come from the graft donor. The rearrangement uses TRBV15 and TRBJ1-6; TRBD1 aligns across 9 bases. This CDR3 reads CATSRADRGNSPLHF. The CDR3 DNA reads as TGTGCCACCAGCAGAGCAGACAGGGGGAATTCACCCCTCCACTTT.